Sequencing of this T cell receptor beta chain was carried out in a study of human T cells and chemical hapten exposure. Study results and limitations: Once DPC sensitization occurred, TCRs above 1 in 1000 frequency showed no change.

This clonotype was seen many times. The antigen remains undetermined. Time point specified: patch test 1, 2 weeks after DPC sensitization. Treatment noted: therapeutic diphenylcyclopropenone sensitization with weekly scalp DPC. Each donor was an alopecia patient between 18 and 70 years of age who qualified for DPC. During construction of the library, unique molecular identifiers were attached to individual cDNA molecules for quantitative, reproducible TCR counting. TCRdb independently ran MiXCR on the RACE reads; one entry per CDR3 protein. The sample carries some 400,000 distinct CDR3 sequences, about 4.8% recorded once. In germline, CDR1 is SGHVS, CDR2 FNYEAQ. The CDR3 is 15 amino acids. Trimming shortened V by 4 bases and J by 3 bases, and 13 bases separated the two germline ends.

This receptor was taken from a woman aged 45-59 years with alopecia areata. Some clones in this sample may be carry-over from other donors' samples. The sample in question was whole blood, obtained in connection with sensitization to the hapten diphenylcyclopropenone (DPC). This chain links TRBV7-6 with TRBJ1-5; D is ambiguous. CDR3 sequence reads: CASSSLARPNQPQHF. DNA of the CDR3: TGTGCCAGCAGCTCTCTAGCCAGGCCCAATCAGCCCCAGCATTTT.